The clone carrying this TCR beta chain was recorded once. V lost 1 base and J lost 10; bases outside the gene matches: 5. Germline CDR1 and CDR2: LGHNA and YSLEER. The CDR3 has 14 residues. The sample comes from a study of blood T cell repertoires in COVID-19. This table comes from immunoSEQ multiplex PCR, and its TCRdb copy is limited to in-frame clones, with some not included. The sample contains fewer than 8,000 clones, 89% of which appear only once. The receptor's source is a man in his sixties or seventies with active COVID-19. This chain joins TRBV4-3 and TRBJ2-1; 9 bases align to TRBD2. Input material: peripheral blood. Written as DNA, the CDR3 is TGCGCCAGCAGCCAAGGCAGACTAGCGGCAGAGCAGTTCTTC. Translating gives CASSQGRLAAEQFF.